These 6 T cell receptor beta chains originate from one sample sequenced in a study of OX40 agonist ivuxolimab in advanced cancers. Produced via immunoSEQ multiplex PCR; TCRdb's table is partial and in-frame only. This sample carries about 15,000 clones, approximately 93% of them seen once, and the ten largest clones take approximately 23%. The source material was CD4+ or CD8+ T cells sorted from blood, sampled in a trial of the OX40 agonist ivuxolimab. These receptors were collected from an adult with an advanced solid tumor such as melanoma, head and neck, liver or kidney cancer.

The chain has TRBV5-6 and TRBJ1-3; 8 bases are a match to TRBD1. The J segment lost 1 base and the V segment lost 8 bases, leaving 5 bases of the junction unmatched. CDR1 is SGHDT, CDR2 YYEEEE, per germline. The CDR3 length is 14 residues. For the CDR3, the DNA is TGTGCCAGAGGGACAGGTAGTTCTGGAAACACCATATATTTT. It yields the protein CARGTGSSGNTIYF.

The gene calls are TRBV11-1 and TRBJ2-7, with 7 bases identical to TRBD1. Germline V gives CDR1 SGHAT, CDR2 FQDESV (reference sequence). Trimming at V came to 6 bases and at J to 0 bases, leaving 5 bases not matched to a gene. The CDR3 runs to 14 residues. The CDR3 DNA follows: TGTGCCAGCAGAGACAGGGCGAGCTCCTACGAGCAGTACTTC. Residues: CASRDRASSYEQYF.

V usage is TRBV4-1 and J usage is TRBJ1-5, with TRBD1 identical over 7 bases. The germline gives CDR1 MGHRA, CDR2 YSYEKL. After removal of 4 bases from V and 6 bases from J, the junction contained 6 bases not matched to a gene. This CDR3 region has 14 residues. The CDR3 loop reads CASSLQGGAQPQHF. For the CDR3, the DNA is TGCGCCAGCAGCCTCCAGGGGGGGGCTCAGCCCCAGCATTTT.

This rearrangement joins TRBV6-1 to TRBJ2-7, with TRBD2 as a possible D gene (5 bases). V gave up 7 bases and J gave up 3 bases, with 10 bases separating them. CDR1 is MNHNS and CDR2 is SASEGT in the germline V gene. The CDR3 length is 12 residues. CDR3 DNA: TGTGCCAGCAATCTCGGGGACTACGAGCAGTACTTC. Its protein product is CASNLGDYEQYF.

V is TRBV27 and J is TRBJ1-2; D unclear. The ends were cut back, 4 bases at V and 7 bases at J, with 16 bases in the middle. CDR3 length equals 14 residues. In germline, CDR1 is MNHEY, CDR2 SMNVEV (reference sequence). The CDR3 nucleotides are TGTGCCAGCAGTTGGGCAGACCGGCGGGGTGGCTACACCTTC. Amino acids: CASSWADRRGGYTF.

This rearrangement joins TRBV14 to TRBJ1-2; D unclear. The germline V gene has CDR1 SGHDN and CDR2 FVKESK. The ends were cut back, 1 base at V and 3 bases at J, with 9 bases in the middle. The CDR3 is 14 residues long. The CDR3 loop reads CASSQAPGYYGYTF. The CDR3 nucleotides are TGTGCCAGCAGCCAAGCGCCGGGCTACTATGGCTACACCTTC.